This T cell receptor (beta chain) was profiled in a study of blood T cell repertoires in COVID-19. Overall study context: Sources were T cells, B-cell-depleted T cells, or PBMCs; the material itself was cDNA or gDNA.

V trimming: 4 bases; J trimming: 3 bases; junction bases outside the gene matches: 4. Per the germline V gene, CDR1 is SGHTS and CDR2 is YDEGEE. The CDR3 extends over 14 amino acids. The assay was immunoSEQ multiplex PCR, and TCRdb's table has in-frame clones only and misses some. Of tens of thousands of clones in the sample, approximately 80% were seen once. This receptor was taken from a man aged 50 to 59 with acute or convalescent COVID-19. The sequencing input was peripheral blood. The rearrangement uses TRBV5-8 and TRBJ1-5; 7 bases are a match to TRBD1. Here the CDR3 reads CASSPDRSNQPQHF. The CDR3 bases are TGTGCCAGCAGCCCGGACAGGTCCAATCAGCCCCAGCATTTT.